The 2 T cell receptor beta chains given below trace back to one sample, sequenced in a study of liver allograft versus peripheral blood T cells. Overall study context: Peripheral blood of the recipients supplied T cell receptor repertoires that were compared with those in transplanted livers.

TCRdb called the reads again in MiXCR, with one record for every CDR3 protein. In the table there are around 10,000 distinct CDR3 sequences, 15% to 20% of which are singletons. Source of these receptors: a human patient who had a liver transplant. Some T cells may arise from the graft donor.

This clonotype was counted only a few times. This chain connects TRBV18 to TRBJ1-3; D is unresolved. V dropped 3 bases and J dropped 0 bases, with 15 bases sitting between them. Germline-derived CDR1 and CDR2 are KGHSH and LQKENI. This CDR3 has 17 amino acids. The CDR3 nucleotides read TGTGCCAGCTCACCCGCGGCGCGGGATTACTCTGGAAACACCATATATTTT. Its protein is CASSPAARDYSGNTIYF.

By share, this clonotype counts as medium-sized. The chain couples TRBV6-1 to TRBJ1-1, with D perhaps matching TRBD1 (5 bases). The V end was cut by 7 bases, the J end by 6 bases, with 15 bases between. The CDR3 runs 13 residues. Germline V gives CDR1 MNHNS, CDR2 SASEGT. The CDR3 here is CASKGQPLSEAFF. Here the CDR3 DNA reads TGTGCCAGCAAGGGGCAGCCTCTCTCTGAAGCTTTCTTT.